This paragraph reports one T cell receptor beta chain. What it recognizes is unknown. This sample was included in a study of cytomegalovirus exposure and HLA in healthy donors. TCRdb keeps only in-frame clones here, not all; method: immunoSEQ multiplex PCR. The sample includes 85,000 to 95,000 clones, 96% seen only once; the top ten take over 0.7%. Whole-study findings and limits: The dataset shows that most TCR sequences were rare, while some public TCRs occurred in many donors.

The sequence was collected from a young man in good health and CMV-seronegative. Sequencing was carried out using PBMCs.

In DNA form, the CDR3 reads TGCGCCAGCAGCCAAGATACAGCGGGCGGCTCCTACGAGCAGTACTTC. Its translation is CASSQDTAGGSYEQYF. V usage is TRBV4-1 and J usage is TRBJ2-7; TRBD2 might be the D (6 bases). The CDR3 has 16 amino acids. Germline V lookup: CDR1 MGHRA, CDR2 YSYEKL. The V gene lost 0 bases and the J gene lost 0 bases, with 12 bases spanning the gap.